This T cell receptor beta chain came from a study of control samples from healthy donors and cancer patients. V was pared by 6 bases and J by 3 bases, with 2 bases of the junction left unmatched. The CDR3 spans 14 residues. Germline V gives CDR1 LGHDT, CDR2 YNNKEL (reference sequence). Sequenced by immunoSEQ multiplex PCR; TCRdb stores in-frame clones only, minus some. The table includes approximately 150,000 clones, 80% to 95% detected once. The clonotype comes from a young man in good health. What was sequenced was blood. The chain is built from TRBV3-1 (or the pseudogene TRBV3-2) and TRBJ2-3; 11 nucleotides agree with TRBD2. Written as DNA, the CDR3 is TGTGCCAGCAGGGGGACTAGCGGAACAGATACGCAGTATTTT. Translation gives CASRGTSGTDTQYF.